These T cell receptor beta chains were read from a single sample in a study of regulatory dendritic cells for organ transplantation. Some clones are missing from TCRdb's copy, which holds only in-frame ones; the method was immunoSEQ multiplex PCR. This sample has around 5,000 clones, with around two thirds found just once. The sequenced material came from memory CD8+ T cells from blood. The receptors originated from a human donor in good health. Each CDR3 is given with its conserved first and last residue. Fields, in order: V gene, clone size, J gene, D gene, CDR3 DNA, CDR3 protein. A D gene is named only where the DNA matches it firmly. The size field is filled for only some rows; it gives once, few, many or a size class.

TRBV15	-	TRBJ1-5	TRBD1	TGTGCCACCAGCCCCGGAGGCGCCAGGGGGAAGGTGCAGCCCCAGCATTTT	CATSPGGARGKVQPQHF
TRBV7-9	few	TRBJ2-7	TRBD1	TGTGCCAGCACGAGCACGGACAGGCCCTACGAGCAGTACTTC	CASTSTDRPYEQYF
TRBV6-1	large	TRBJ2-5	-	TGTGCCAGCCTCCAGAGAGGGCAAGAGACCCAGTACTTC	CASLQRGQETQYF
TRBV27	-	TRBJ1-2	-	TGTGCCAGCAGCACACGGACAGTAGGCTACGGCTACACCTTC	CASSTRTVGYGYTF
TRBV7-9	few	TRBJ2-5	-	TGTGCCAGCAGGGGTACGGGGAGCATCCAAGAGACCCAGTACTTC	CASRGTGSIQETQYF
TRBV19	-	TRBJ2-7	-	TGTGCCAGTAGTGTCTCCGCCACAGGGTACCACGAGCAGTACTTC	CASSVSATGYHEQYF
TRBV18	-	TRBJ2-7	-	TGTGCCAGCTCACCTAGCCCCTACGAGCAGTACTTC	CASSPSPYEQYF
TRBV20-1	-	TRBJ2-5	-	TGCAGTGCTAAGGGGGACGAGACCCAGTACTTC	CSAKGDETQYF
TRBV11-2	-	TRBJ1-3	TRBD1	TGTGCCAGCAGCTTAGGGACAGGGAAAGGAAACACCATATATTTT	CASSLGTGKGNTIYF
TRBV5-8	large	TRBJ1-2	TRBD1	TGTGCCAGCAGCTGGACAGGGGGTACTGGCTATGGCTACACCTTC	CASSWTGGTGYGYTF
TRBV4-1	-	TRBJ1-2	-	TGCGCCAGCAGCCAAGATCTAGGGGCCCAGGGGTATGGCTACACCTTC	CASSQDLGAQGYGYTF
TRBV7-2	-	TRBJ2-7	-	TGTGCCAGCAGCTCGACAGCGTCCTACGAGCAGTACTTC	CASSSTASYEQYF
TRBV9	-	TRBJ1-2	-	TGTGCCAGCAGCGTAGCTCCCGTTACAGGGCTCTATGGCTACACCTTC	CASSVAPVTGLYGYTF
TRBV7-9	-	TRBJ1-1	TRBD1	TGTGCCAGCATGGTTGGCAGGGGGATAACTGAAGCTTTCTTT	CASMVGRGITEAFF